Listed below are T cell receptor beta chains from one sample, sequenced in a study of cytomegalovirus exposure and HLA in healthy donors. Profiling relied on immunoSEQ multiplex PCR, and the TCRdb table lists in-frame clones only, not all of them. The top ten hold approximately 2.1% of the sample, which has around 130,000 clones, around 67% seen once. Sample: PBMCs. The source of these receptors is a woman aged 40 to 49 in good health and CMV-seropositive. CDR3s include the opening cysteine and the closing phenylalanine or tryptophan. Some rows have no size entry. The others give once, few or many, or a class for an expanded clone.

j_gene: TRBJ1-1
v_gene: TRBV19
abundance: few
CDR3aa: CASGGAGYTEAFF

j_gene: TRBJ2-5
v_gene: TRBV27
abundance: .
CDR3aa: CASSTGAGETQYF

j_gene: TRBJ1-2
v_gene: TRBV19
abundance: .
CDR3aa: CASSIVYGGNNYGYTF

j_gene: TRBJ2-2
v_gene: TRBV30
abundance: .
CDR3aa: CAWSYTSGGGTGELFF

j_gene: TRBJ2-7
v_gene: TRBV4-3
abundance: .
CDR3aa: CASSQYSSGGYEQYF

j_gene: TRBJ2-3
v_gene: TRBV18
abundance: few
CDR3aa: CASSRSGETDTQYF

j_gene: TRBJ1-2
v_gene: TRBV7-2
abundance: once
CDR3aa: CASSLAHGTGSGGYTF

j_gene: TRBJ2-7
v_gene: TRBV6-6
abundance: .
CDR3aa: CASSGTSGRLYEQYF

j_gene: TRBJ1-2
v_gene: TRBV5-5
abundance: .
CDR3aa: CASSTPDRGVEGYTF

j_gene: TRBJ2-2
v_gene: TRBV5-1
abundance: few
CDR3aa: CASSLATPAGSTGELFF

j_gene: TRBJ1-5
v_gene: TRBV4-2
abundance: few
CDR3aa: CASSTDRGRNQPQHF

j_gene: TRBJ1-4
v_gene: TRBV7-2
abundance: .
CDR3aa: CASSLNQGGEKLFF

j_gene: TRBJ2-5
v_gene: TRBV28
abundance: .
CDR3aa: CASSSPLGTGRETQYF

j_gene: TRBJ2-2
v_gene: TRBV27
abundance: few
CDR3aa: CASSPGWGEDNTGELFF

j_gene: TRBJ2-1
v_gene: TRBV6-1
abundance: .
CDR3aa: CASSRGGQGNEQFF

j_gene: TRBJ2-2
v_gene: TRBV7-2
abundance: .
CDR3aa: CASRPAGGADTGELFF

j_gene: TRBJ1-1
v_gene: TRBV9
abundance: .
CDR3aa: CASSRVTNTEAFF

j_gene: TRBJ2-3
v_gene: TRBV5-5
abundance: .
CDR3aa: CASSLTITSTDTQYF

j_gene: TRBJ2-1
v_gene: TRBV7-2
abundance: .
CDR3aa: CASSLMASGGPYNEQFF

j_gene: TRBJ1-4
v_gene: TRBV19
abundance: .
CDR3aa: CASSLIRQGRTTNEKLFF

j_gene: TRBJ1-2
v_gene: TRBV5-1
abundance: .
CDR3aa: CASSLGDRGLTYGYTF

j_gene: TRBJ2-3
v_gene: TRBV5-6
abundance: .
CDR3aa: CASSSDRPAVDPQYF

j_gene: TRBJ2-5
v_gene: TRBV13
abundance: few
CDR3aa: CASTPGRGSQETQYF

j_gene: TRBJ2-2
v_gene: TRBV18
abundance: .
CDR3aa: CASPRTQGTNTGELFF

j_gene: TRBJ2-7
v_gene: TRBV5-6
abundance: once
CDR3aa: CASSFRQPPYEQYF

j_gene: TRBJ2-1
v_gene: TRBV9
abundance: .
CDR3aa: CASNTLAGDSRGSSYNEQFF

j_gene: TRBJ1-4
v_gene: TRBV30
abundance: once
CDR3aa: CAWKGQGRTNEKLFF

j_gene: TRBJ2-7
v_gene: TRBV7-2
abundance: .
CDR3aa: CASSSSSGSYEQYF

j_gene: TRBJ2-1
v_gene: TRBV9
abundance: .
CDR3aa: CASSAGGGRGGGNEQFF

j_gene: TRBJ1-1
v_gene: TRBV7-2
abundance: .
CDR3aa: CASSLAGTTTQRAFF

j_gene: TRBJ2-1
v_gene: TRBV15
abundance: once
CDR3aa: CATSRDDRQDNEQFF

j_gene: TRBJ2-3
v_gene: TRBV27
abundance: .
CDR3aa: CASSLLGLADTDTQYF

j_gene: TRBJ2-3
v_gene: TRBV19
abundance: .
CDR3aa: CASSTGLTDTQYF

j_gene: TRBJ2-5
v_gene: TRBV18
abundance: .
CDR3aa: CASSPAGTEETQYF

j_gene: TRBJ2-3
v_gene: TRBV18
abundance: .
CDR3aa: CASSAQGGTTDTQYF

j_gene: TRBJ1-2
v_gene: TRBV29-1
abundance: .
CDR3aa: CSALAGGGYTF

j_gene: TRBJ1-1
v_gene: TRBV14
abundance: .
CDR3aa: CASSQDAGVTDTEAFF

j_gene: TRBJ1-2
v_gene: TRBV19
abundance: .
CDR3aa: CARRGGITYGYTF

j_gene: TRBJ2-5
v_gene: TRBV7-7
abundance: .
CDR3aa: CASSLWGGAQETQYF

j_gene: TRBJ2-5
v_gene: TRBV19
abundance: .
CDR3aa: CASSVNPGLAGEKTQYF

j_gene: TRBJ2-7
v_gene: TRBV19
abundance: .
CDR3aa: CASSIMTGDHEQYF

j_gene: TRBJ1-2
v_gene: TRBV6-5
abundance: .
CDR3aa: CASSSSGHLYGYTF

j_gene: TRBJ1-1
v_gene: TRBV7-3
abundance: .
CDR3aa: CASSLLGQPRTEAFF

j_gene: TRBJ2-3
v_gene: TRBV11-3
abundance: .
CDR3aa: CASSKQGTSTDTQYF

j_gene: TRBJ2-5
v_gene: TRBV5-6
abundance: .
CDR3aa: CASSLLYQETQYF